This TCR beta chain is from a study of T-cell memory formation after mild COVID-19. Turning to the study itself: Among the donors, TCR clusters were largely specific to each donor.

The 5'RACE method, run with constant-segment primers, produced TCR alpha and TCR beta cDNA libraries (carrying sample barcodes and UMIs). TCRdb re-derived calls from the 5' RACE reads in MiXCR, one entry per CDR3 protein. The table lists approximately 270,000 distinct CDR3 sequences, around 15% of them singletons. The CDR3 contains 13 residues. The germline V gene has CDR1 SGHRS and CDR2 YFSETQ. The V end lost 2 bases, the J end lost 5 bases, and 11 bases lay between the germline ends. About this clonotype: Its matching antigen is unknown.

General study results and limits: Memory cells collected pre-infection included some clones that later responded, suggesting cross-reactive memory joined. Contracting clones localized mainly to CM and EM when CD4+ and mainly to EMRA when CD8+.

The chain uses TRBV5-1 and TRBJ2-7; D gene ambiguous. This TCR was recovered from a young man who had mild COVID-19 (a few samples of this study predate the infection). Cell type and time point are not known. The specimen was PBMCs or a T cell subset sorted from them (not recorded which). The DNA of the CDR3 is TGCGCCAGCAGCTTCGACCCCTCGAACGAGCAGTACTTC. It specifies CASSFDPSNEQYF.